Sequencing of this T cell receptor beta chain was carried out in a study of CXCR3-negative and CXCR3-positive naive CD8 T cells. Findings and limits, study-wide: With respect to TRBV-TRBJ usage, naive CXCR3-negative and CXCR3-positive cells were similar; memory differed.

Worth noting for this clonotype: Its specificity is unknown.

UMI-labeled 5' RACE TRB cDNA libraries were prepared from the cells. Each CDR3 protein gets one entry in TCRdb, which reprocessed the 5' RACE reads and gives no DNA. The ten most abundant clones cover over 8.5% of a sample with some 41,000 distinct CDR3 sequences. This CDR3 is 14 amino acids long. The V gene's germline CDR1 is GTSNPN and CDR2 SVGIG (reference sequence). The material sequenced was memory CD8+ T cells from blood. The J gene is TRBJ1-6, the V gene TRBV30. This receptor was identified in a human donor in good health. Some clones in this sample may be carry-over from other donors' samples. CDR3 in amino acids: CAWGGVSDNSPLHF.